These T cell receptor beta chains were read from a single sample in a study of cytomegalovirus exposure and HLA in healthy donors. Using immunoSEQ multiplex PCR, the repertoire was profiled, and TCRdb retains in-frame clones only, with some absent. The table has 250,000 to 300,000 clones, just over 85% seen once. The sequencing sample was made of PBMCs. The receptor set was obtained from a woman between 18 and 30 years old in good health and CMV-seronegative. Both conserved end residues are part of each CDR3. The D gene is left open where the match is weak. Only some rows state a clone size, as once, few, many or a class for expanded clones.

clone size | J gene | D gene | V gene | CDR3 DNA | CDR3 protein
NA | TRBJ2-4 | NA | TRBV6-5 | TGTGCCAGCAGTTCCGGAGTTTTACTAGCCAAAAACATTCAGTACTTC | CASSSGVLLAKNIQYF
NA | TRBJ1-5 | NA | TRBV6-4 | TGTGCCAGCAGACGCAGCGGGGCGAGCAATCAGCCCCAGCATTTT | CASRRSGASNQPQHF
NA | TRBJ1-5 | NA | TRBV4-1 | TGCGCCAGCAGCCTCCATAGTCTGGGCAATCAGCCCCAGCATTTT | CASSLHSLGNQPQHF
NA | TRBJ1-3 | NA | TRBV21-1 | TGTGCCAGCAGCAAAGAGCATTCTGGAAACACCATATATTTT | CASSKEHSGNTIYF
NA | TRBJ2-3 | NA | TRBV2 | TGTGCCAGCAGTGAAGCGGCCAACACAGATACGCAGTATTTT | CASSEAANTDTQYF
NA | TRBJ2-3 | NA | TRBV18 | TGTGCTGCAAGGAGAGCATCTACAAAAGATACGCAGTATTTT | CAARRASTKDTQYF
NA | TRBJ1-2 | NA | TRBV19 | TGTGCCAGTAGCAACAGGGTAGACTATGGCTACACCTTC | CASSNRVDYGYTF
once | TRBJ1-5 | NA | TRBV18 | TGTGCCAGCTCACCACGAGTGGTTCGCCAGCCCCAGCATTTT | CASSPRVVRQPQHF
once | TRBJ2-5 | NA | TRBV29-1 | TGCAGCGCGGAGGGCCAAGAGACCCAGTACTTC | CSAEGQETQYF
NA | TRBJ2-1 | NA | TRBV5-6 | TGTGCCAGCAGCTTGCTTTCGGGAAGCGAATACAATGAGCAGTTCTTC | CASSLLSGSEYNEQFF
NA | TRBJ2-1 | NA | TRBV27 | TGTGCCAGCAGTCCTACAGTATGGGAGCAGTTCTTC | CASSPTVWEQFF
NA | TRBJ1-3 | NA | TRBV30 | TGTGCCTGGACAGGGGATTCTTTTGGAAACACCATATATTTT | CAWTGDSFGNTIYF
NA | TRBJ1-1 | NA | TRBV15 | TGTGCCACCAGCGCCGGGGGTCGCACTGAAGCTTTCTTT | CATSAGGRTEAFF
NA | TRBJ2-7 | NA | TRBV11-2 | TGTGCCAGCAGCCCCTTAGCGGTGGCGTACGAGCAGTACTTC | CASSPLAVAYEQYF
NA | TRBJ1-6 | TRBD1 | TRBV9 | TGTGCCAGCAGCCCCTCCGACAGGGTTATTAATTCACCCCTCCACTTT | CASSPSDRVINSPLHF
NA | TRBJ2-1 | TRBD2 | TRBV7-2 | TGTGCCAGCACCGTGCGAGCGGGGAATGAGCAGTTCTTC | CASTVRAGNEQFF
NA | TRBJ1-4 | TRBD1 | TRBV5-1 | TGCGCCAGCAGCGGCCTGACAGGGTCTAATGAAAAACTGTTTTTT | CASSGLTGSNEKLFF
NA | TRBJ2-7 | NA | TRBV29-1 | TGCAGCGTTGATATAGGACAGTCGGGAGAGCAGTACTTC | CSVDIGQSGEQYF
once | TRBJ2-7 | TRBD1 | TRBV5-6 | TGTGCCAGCAGCCCGGGACAGGGGGCGCACGAGCAGTACTTC | CASSPGQGAHEQYF
NA | TRBJ1-1 | NA | TRBV5-1 | TGCGCCAGCAGCTTAGGGGTGAACACTGAAGCTTTCTTT | CASSLGVNTEAFF
NA | TRBJ1-2 | TRBD1 | TRBV19 | TGTGCCAGTAGTCTAACCGGGACAGGGGGCGCGCGGTATGGCTACACCTTC | CASSLTGTGGARYGYTF
NA | TRBJ2-7 | TRBD2 | TRBV29-1 | TGCAGCGTTGTCGTTGGGACTAGCGTCTTTTACGAGCAGTACTTC | CSVVVGTSVFYEQYF
NA | TRBJ1-5 | NA | TRBV2 | TGTGCCAGCAGCCTACAGGGCGGCGGCAATCAGCCCCAGCATTTT | CASSLQGGGNQPQHF
NA | TRBJ1-2 | TRBD1 | TRBV7-8 | TGTGCCAGCAGCCGTGACAGGGGGGAGGCCTATGGCTACACCTTC | CASSRDRGEAYGYTF
NA | TRBJ1-5 | NA | TRBV30 | TGTGCCTGGAGCACGGGGGTTAGACAGCCCCAGCATTTT | CAWSTGVRQPQHF
NA | TRBJ2-5 | TRBD2 | TRBV11-1 | TGTGCCAGCAGCCCGTGGACTAGCGGTGAGGGGGAGACCCAGTACTTC | CASSPWTSGEGETQYF
NA | TRBJ2-5 | NA | TRBV4-2 | TGTGCCAGCAGCCAAGCTGGCAGGGTGGAAGAGACCCAGTACTTC | CASSQAGRVEETQYF
NA | TRBJ1-1 | NA | TRBV9 | TGTGCCAGCAGCTCGAAGGGGACTGAAGCTTTCTTT | CASSSKGTEAFF
few | TRBJ2-7 | TRBD1 | TRBV6-5 | TGTGCCAGCAGTTACCCTTCCGGGACAGGGGGCCACGAGCAGTACTTC | CASSYPSGTGGHEQYF
NA | TRBJ2-7 | TRBD2 | TRBV5-1 | TGCGCCAGCAGCTTGGTGGAGGGAGGGGCCTACGAGCAGTACTTC | CASSLVEGGAYEQYF
NA | TRBJ1-2 | TRBD1 | TRBV9 | TGTGCCAGCAGCCCGACAGGGATCTATGGCTACACCTTC | CASSPTGIYGYTF
once | TRBJ2-5 | NA | TRBV9 | TGTGCCAGCAGCGATTTTGAAGCCCAAGAGACCCAGTACTTC | CASSDFEAQETQYF
NA | TRBJ1-2 | NA | TRBV7-9 | TGTGCCAGCAGCCCACCCACAGGAGCCTATGGCTACACCTTC | CASSPPTGAYGYTF
NA | TRBJ1-5 | NA | TRBV30 | TGTGCCTGGAACACAAACAATCAGCCCCAGCATTTT | CAWNTNNQPQHF
once | TRBJ1-1 | NA | TRBV5-1 | TGCGCCAGCAGCTTGACGGGAATGAACACTGAAGCTTTCTTT | CASSLTGMNTEAFF
NA | TRBJ1-2 | NA | TRBV7-8 | TGTGCCAGCAGGGGGAGGGGAGACTATGGCTACACCTTC | CASRGRGDYGYTF
once | TRBJ1-3 | NA | TRBV5-1 | TGCGCCAGCAGCTTGTACAGGCCCAACTCTGGAAACACCATATATTTT | CASSLYRPNSGNTIYF
NA | TRBJ2-1 | TRBD2 | TRBV2 | TGTGCCAGCAGTGGAGGGCTAGCGGGTGACAATGAGCAGTTCTTC | CASSGGLAGDNEQFF
few | TRBJ1-2 | NA | TRBV30 | TGTGCCTGGAGTCCCTCCGACTATGGCTACACCTTC | CAWSPSDYGYTF
NA | TRBJ2-5 | NA | TRBV5-1 | TGCGCCAGCAGTTTGGCTAGCGAAGAGACCCAGTACTTC | CASSLASEETQYF
NA | TRBJ1-1 | TRBD1 | TRBV5-6 | TGTGCCAGCAGCTTAAGGGGGCGAGTGAACACTGAAGCTTTCTTT | CASSLRGRVNTEAFF